Sequencing of this T cell receptor (beta chain) was carried out in a study of blood T cell repertoires in COVID-19. In the study overall: The cDNA or gDNA used as material had been derived from T cells, B-cell-depleted T cells, or PBMCs.

The germline V gene encodes CDR1 GTSNPN and CDR2 SVGIG (reference sequence). The CDR3 is 14 amino acids. V lost 2 bases and J 12 bases, leaving 22 bases between the germline ends. Sequenced by immunoSEQ multiplex PCR; TCRdb stores in-frame clones only, minus some. The sample lists 88,000 or so clones, around nine tenths occurring once. The TCR was taken from a man aged 60 to 75 with acute or convalescent COVID-19. This rearrangement joins TRBV30 to TRBJ1-2; a possible D gene is TRBD1 (6 bases). Material: peripheral blood. The CDR3 protein is CAWSTRPGGEKHTF. CDR3 bases: TGTGCCTGGAGTACTAGACCGGGGGGCGAGAAACACACCTTC.